This record concerns one TCR beta chain sequence. The data originate from a study of blood T cell repertoires in COVID-19. Libraries were prepared by immunoSEQ multiplex PCR; TCRdb keeps only in-frame clonotypes and omits some of them. The sample gives 200,000 or so clones, approximately 88% of which show up once; 3.7% is in the top ten. Those who participated ranged in age from roughly 18 to 89 years and resided in approximately 26 US areas. The CDR3 runs to 14 residues. CDR1 and CDR2 (germline): SGHRS, YFSETQ. V lost 4 bases and J 5 bases, leaving 12 bases between the germline ends. The sequencing input was PBMCs or T cells enriched from blood (not recorded which). The chain employs TRBV5-1 and TRBJ1-4; a possible D gene is TRBD1 (5 bases). The source is a woman in her 30s who had been exposed to COVID-19. The CDR3 DNA follows: TGCGCCAGCAGCACACGGACAAGAAATGAAAAACTGTTTTTT. It yields the protein CASSTRTRNEKLFF.